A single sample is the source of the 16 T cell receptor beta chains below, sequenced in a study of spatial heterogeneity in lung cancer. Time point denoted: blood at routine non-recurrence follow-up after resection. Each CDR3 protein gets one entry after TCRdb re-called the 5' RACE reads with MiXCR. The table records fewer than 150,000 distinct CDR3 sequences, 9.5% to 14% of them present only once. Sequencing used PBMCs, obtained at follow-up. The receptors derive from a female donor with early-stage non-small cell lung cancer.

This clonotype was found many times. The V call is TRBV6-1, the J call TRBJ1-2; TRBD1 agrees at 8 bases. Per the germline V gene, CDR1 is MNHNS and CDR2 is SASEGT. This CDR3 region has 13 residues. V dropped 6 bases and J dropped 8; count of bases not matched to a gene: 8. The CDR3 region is CASRMTGAQGYTF. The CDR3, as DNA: TGTGCCAGCAGGATGACAGGGGCGCAGGGCTACACCTTC.

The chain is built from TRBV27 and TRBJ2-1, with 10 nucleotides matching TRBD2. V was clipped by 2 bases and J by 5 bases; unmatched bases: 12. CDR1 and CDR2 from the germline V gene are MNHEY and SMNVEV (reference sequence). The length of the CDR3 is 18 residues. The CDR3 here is CASSLGPHRLAGDNEQFF. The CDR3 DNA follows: TGTGCCAGCAGTTTAGGCCCCCACCGGCTAGCGGGAGACAATGAGCAGTTCTTC.

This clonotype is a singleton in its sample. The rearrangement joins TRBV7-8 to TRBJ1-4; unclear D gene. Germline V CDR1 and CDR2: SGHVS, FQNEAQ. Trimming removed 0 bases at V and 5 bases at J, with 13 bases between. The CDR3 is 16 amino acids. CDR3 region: CASSLAGYTLNEKLFF. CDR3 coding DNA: TGTGCCAGCAGCTTAGCGGGGTACACCTTGAATGAAAAACTGTTTTTT. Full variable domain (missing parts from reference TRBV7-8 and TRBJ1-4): GAGVSQSPRYKVAKRGQDVALRCDPISGHVSLFWYQQALGQGPEFLTYFQNEAQLDKSGLPSDRFFAERPEGSVSTLKIQRTQQEDSAVYLCASSLAGYTLNEKLFFGSGTQLSVL.

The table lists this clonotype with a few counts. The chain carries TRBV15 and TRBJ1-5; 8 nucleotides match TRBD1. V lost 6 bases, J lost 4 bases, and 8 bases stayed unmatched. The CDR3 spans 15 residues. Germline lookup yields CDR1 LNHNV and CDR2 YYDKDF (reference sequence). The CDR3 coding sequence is TGTGCCACCAGTAAAGACAGGGGTGTAAATCAGCCCCAGCATTTT. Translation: CATSKDRGVNQPQHF.

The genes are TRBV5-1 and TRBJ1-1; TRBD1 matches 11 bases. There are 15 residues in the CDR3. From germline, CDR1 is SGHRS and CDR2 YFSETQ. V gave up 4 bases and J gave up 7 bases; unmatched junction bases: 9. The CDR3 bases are TGCGCCAGCAGCCCGCGGACAGGGGGCTTTGGTGAAGCTTTCTTT. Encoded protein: CASSPRTGGFGEAFF. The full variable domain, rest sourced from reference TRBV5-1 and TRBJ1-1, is KAGVTQTPRYLIKTRGQQVTLSCSPISGHRSVSWYQQTPGQGLQFLFEYFSETQRNKGNFPGRFSGRQFSNSRSEMNVSTLELGDSALYLCASSPRTGGFGEAFFGQGTRLTVV.

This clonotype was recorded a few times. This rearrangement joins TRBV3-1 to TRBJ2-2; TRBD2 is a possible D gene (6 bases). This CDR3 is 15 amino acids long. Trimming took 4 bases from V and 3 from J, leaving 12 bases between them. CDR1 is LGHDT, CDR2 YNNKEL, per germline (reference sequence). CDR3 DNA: TGTGCCAGCAGCCCACCTAGCGTCGACACCGGGGAGCTGTTTTTT. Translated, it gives CASSPPSVDTGELFF.

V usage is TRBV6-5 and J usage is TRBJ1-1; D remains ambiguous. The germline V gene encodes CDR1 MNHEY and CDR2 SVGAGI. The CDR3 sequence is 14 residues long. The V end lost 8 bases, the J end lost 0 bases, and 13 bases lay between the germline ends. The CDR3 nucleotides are TGTGCCAGCCACCCGGGCCCGATGAACACTGAAGCTTTCTTT. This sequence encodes CASHPGPMNTEAFF.

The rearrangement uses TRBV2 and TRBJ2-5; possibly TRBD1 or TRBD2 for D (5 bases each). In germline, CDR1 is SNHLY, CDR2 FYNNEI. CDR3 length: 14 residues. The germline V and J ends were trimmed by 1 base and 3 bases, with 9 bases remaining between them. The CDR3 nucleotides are TGTGCCAGCAGTGAAGTCAGGGACGAAGAGACCCAGTACTTC. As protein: CASSEVRDEETQYF.

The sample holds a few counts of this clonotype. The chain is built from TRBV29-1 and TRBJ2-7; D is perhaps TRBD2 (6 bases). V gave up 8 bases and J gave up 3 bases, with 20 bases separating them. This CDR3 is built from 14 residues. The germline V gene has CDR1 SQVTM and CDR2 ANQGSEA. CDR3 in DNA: TGCAGCATTACTAGCCCGGGAAGAGACTACGAGCAGTACTTC. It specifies CSITSPGRDYEQYF.

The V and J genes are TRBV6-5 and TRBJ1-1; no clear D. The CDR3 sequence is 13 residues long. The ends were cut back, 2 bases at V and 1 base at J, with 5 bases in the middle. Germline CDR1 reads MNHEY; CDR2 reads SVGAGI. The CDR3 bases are TGTGCCAGCAGTTACCGAAGGAACACTGAAGCTTTCTTT. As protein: CASSYRRNTEAFF.

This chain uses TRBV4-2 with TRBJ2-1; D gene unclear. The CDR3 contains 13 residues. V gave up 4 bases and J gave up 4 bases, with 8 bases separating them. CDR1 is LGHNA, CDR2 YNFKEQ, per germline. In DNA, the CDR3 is TGTGCCAGCAGCCCCCTCCTGTACAATGAGCAGTTCTTC. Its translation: CASSPLLYNEQFF.

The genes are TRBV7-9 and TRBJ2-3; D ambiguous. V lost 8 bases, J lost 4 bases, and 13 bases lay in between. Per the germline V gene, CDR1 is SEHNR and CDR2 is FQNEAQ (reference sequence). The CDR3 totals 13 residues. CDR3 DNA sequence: TGTGCCAGCCGGGCCTGGGCCCCAGATACGCAGTATTTT. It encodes CASRAWAPDTQYF.

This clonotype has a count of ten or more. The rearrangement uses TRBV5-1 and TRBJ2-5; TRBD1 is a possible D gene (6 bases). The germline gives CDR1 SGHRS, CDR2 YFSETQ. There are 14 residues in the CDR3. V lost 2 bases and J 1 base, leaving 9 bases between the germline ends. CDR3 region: CASSLRGIQETQYF. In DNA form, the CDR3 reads TGCGCCAGCAGCTTAAGGGGGATCCAAGAGACCCAGTACTTC.

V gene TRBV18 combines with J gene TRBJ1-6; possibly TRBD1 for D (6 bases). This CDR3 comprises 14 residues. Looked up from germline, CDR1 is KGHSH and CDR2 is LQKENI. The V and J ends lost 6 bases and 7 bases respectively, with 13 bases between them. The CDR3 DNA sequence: TGTGCCAGCTCTCCCCGACAGGAGAATTCACCCCTCCACTTT. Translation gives CASSPRQENSPLHF.

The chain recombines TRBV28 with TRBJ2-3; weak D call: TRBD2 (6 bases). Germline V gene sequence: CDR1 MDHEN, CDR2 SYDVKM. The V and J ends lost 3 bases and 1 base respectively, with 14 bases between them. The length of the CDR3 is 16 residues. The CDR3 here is CASSFLGAGRTDTQYF. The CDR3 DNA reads TGTGCCAGCAGTTTTCTCGGGGCGGGACGCACAGATACGCAGTATTTT.

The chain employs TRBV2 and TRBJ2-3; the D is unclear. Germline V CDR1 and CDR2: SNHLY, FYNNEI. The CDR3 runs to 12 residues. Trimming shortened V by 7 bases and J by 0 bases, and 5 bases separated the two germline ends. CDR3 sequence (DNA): TGTGCCAGCAAGGGTAGCACAGATACGCAGTATTTT. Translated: CASKGSTDTQYF.